This T cell receptor (beta chain) is drawn from a study of Ad26.COV2.S vaccination and SARS-CoV-2 variants. Looking at the study overall: Once or twice, 56 days apart, Ad26.COV2.S was delivered intramuscularly. Study observations and caveats: Vaccinees and placebo recipients showed similar non-spike TCR breadth. Among vaccine recipients, spike-specific TCR breadth exceeded that of placebo recipients.

The CDR3 runs 16 residues. Trimming at V came to 4 bases and at J to 5 bases, leaving 8 bases not matched to a gene. CDR1 and CDR2 (germline): LGHDT, YNNKEL (reference sequence). Only in-frame clones appear in the TCRdb table, and some are missing; sequencing was by immunoSEQ multiplex PCR. The top ten clones hold about 3.3% of a sample with some 350,000 clones, around 83% of them seen once. Treatment here: about 20 received Ad26.COV2.S at low or high dose, single or two shots; 5 received placebo; per-sample allocation not given. The study sampled participants on day 63 after the first vaccine or placebo injection. Recruitment in Boston yielded a donor of adult age, 18-55 years. Comment on this clone: The antigen is undetermined.

The sample was peripheral blood, taken in a trial of Ad26.COV2.S vaccine versus placebo. The rearrangement uses TRBV3-1 (or the pseudogene TRBV3-2) and TRBJ2-1; 10 bases map to TRBD2. The receptor's source is a person between 18 and 59 years old who received the Ad26.COV2.S COVID-19 vaccine or a placebo. This CDR3 reads CASSPSGLAPNNEQFF. CDR3 in DNA: TGTGCCAGCAGCCCCTCGGGACTAGCGCCAAACAATGAGCAGTTCTTC.